The sequence of this T cell receptor beta chain was determined in a study of identical twins. Findings and limits, study-wide: Beta out-of-frame sequences showed weaker excess sharing between twins. Models underestimated out-of-frame TCR alpha sharing in monozygotic twins. In cord blood, abundant beta clonotypes had fewer insertions; memory showed no trend.

TCRdb independently ran MiXCR on the 5' RACE reads; one entry per CDR3 protein. The table includes approximately 190,000 distinct CDR3 sequences, 15% to 20% detected once. Germline-derived CDR1 and CDR2 are LNHNV and YYDKDF (reference sequence). This CDR3 spans 15 amino acids. The V end lost 2 bases, the J end lost 1 base, and 12 bases lay between the germline ends. This clonotype has more than one count but fewer than ten. Its antigen is still unknown. The same sample was also used in a study of T cells expressing NK-cell markers.

This receptor was taken from a woman between 18 and 29 years old in good health. This chain uses TRBV15 with TRBJ2-7; D unresolved. Sequenced input: CD8+ T cells sorted from blood. The CDR3 reads CATSRIEVKSYEQYF. The DNA of the CDR3 is TGTGCCACCAGCAGAATTGAGGTAAAGTCCTACGAGCAGTACTTC.